Listed here are 27 T cell receptor beta chains from one sample, sequenced in a study of radiotherapy plus CTLA-4 blockade in lung cancer. The assay was immunoSEQ multiplex PCR, and TCRdb's table has in-frame clones only and misses some. The sample includes roughly 40,000 clones, nearly 80% of them seen just once. The source was peripheral blood, collected from a patient treated with radiotherapy plus ipilimumab. These receptors came from a human donor with non-small cell lung cancer that progressed on radiotherapy plus ipilimumab.

A few counts support this clone. The V and J genes are TRBV6-1 and TRBJ2-7; the match to TRBD1 covers 9 bases. V was pared by 5 bases and J by 2 bases, with 4 bases of the junction left unmatched. The CDR3 has 14 residues. Germline V CDR1 and CDR2: MNHNS, SASEGT. CDR3: CASSRTGATYEQYF. The CDR3 nucleotides read TGTGCCAGCAGTAGGACAGGGGCGACCTACGAGCAGTACTTC.

The chain has TRBV5-1 and TRBJ2-3, with TRBD2 as a possible D gene (6 bases). CDR3 length equals 17 residues. Germline CDR1 and CDR2: SGHRS and YFSETQ. The V and J ends lost 4 bases and 0 bases respectively, with 18 bases between them. CDR3 residues: CASSKALGRGSTDTQYF. CDR3 in DNA: TGCGCCAGCAGCAAGGCCCTTGGACGGGGGAGCACAGATACGCAGTATTTT.

The genes are TRBV7-9 and TRBJ1-5, with TRBD1 matching over 7 bases. V lost 5 bases to trimming and J lost 3 bases; unmatched junction nucleotides: 16. CDR1 and CDR2 (germline): SEHNR, FQNEAQ (reference sequence). The length of the CDR3 is 18 residues. Here the CDR3 reads CASSPGTVPWLFNQPQHF. The CDR3 bases are TGTGCCAGCAGCCCCGGGACAGTTCCCTGGCTATTCAATCAGCCCCAGCATTTT.

This clone was counted only a few times. This chain joins TRBV4-1 and TRBJ2-1; 10 bases fit TRBD2. The trim removed 3 bases at V and 0 bases at J, leaving 2 bases unmatched. Germline CDR1 MGHRA, CDR2 YSYEKL. The CDR3 sequence is 16 residues long. The CDR3 region is CASSHGTSASYNEQFF. CDR3 coding DNA: TGCGCCAGCAGCCACGGGACTAGCGCCTCCTACAATGAGCAGTTCTTC.

For the CDR3, the DNA is TGTGCCAGCAGGGAACAGCGGGGCTCCTACAATGAGCAGTTCTTC. This translates into CASREQRGSYNEQFF. The chain recombines TRBV6-5 with TRBJ2-1; TRBD2 agrees at 7 bases. Germline CDR1 and CDR2: MNHEY and SVGAGI. V was clipped by 6 bases and J by 0 bases; unmatched bases: 5. This CDR3 contains 15 residues.

The rearrangement uses TRBV2 and TRBJ2-2, with a weak D call TRBD1 (5 bases). The V gene lost 4 bases and the J gene lost 7 bases, with 10 bases spanning the gap. Germline values: CDR1 SNHLY, CDR2 FYNNEI. The CDR3 consists of 13 residues. DNA of the CDR3: TGTGCCAGCAGTGGCCAGGGAAACGGGGAGCTGTTTTTT. Translating gives CASSGQGNGELFF. Together with reference TRBV2 and TRBJ2-2, the CDR3 gives the full variable domain: EPEVTQTPSHQVTQMGQEVILRCVPISNHLYFYWYRQILGQKVEFLVSFYNNEISEKSEIFDDQFSVERPDGSNFTLKIRSTKLEDSAMYFCASSGQGNGELFFGEGSRLTVL.

The chain joins TRBV13 to TRBJ2-3; 8 nucleotides agree with TRBD1. The CDR3 totals 14 residues. Germline V lookup: CDR1 PRHDT, CDR2 FYEKMQ (reference sequence). J gave up 5 bases and V 7 bases, and 8 bases lay outside the gene matches. For the CDR3, the DNA is TGTGCCAGCAACAGGGGGTCTATGGAAGATACGCAGTATTTT. Its translation: CASNRGSMEDTQYF.

This chain connects TRBV6-1 to TRBJ2-1; 9 bases fit TRBD2. The V segment lost 5 bases and the J segment 4 bases; nucleotides outside the gene matches: 6. The CDR3 is made up of 15 amino acids. Germline CDR1 MNHNS, CDR2 SASEGT. The CDR3 DNA reads as TGTGCCAGCAGTCGGAGCGGGGGGCGATACAATGAGCAGTTCTTC. Encoded protein: CASSRSGGRYNEQFF.

The chain is built from TRBV7-3 and TRBJ1-3; no definite D call. The germline gives CDR1 SGHTA, CDR2 FQGTGA. The CDR3 contains 15 residues. V lost 5 bases, J lost 1 base, and 12 bases lay in between. The CDR3 protein is CASSQDGGSGNTIYF. CDR3 nucleotide sequence: TGTGCCAGCAGCCAGGACGGAGGTTCTGGAAACACCATATATTTT.

The J gene is TRBJ1-1, the V gene TRBV10-2; 7 positions match TRBD1. The CDR3 loop spans 15 amino acids. The germline gives CDR1 WSHSY, CDR2 SAAADI. J was trimmed by 2 bases and V by 6 bases; bases with no gene match: 9. Here the CDR3 DNA reads TGCGCCAGCAGCCACAGACAGGGTGGAAACACTGAAGCTTTCTTT. This codes for CASSHRQGGNTEAFF.

This rearrangement joins TRBV4-2 to TRBJ2-3; 14 bases match TRBD2. Losses at the gene ends were 4 bases for V and 7 bases for J; bases not matched to a gene: 10. The CDR3 consists of 17 residues. In germline, CDR1 is LGHNA, CDR2 YNFKEQ. This CDR3 is CASSPEQTSGGAYTQYF. CDR3 in DNA: TGTGCCAGCAGCCCCGAACAGACTAGCGGGGGGGCATATACGCAGTATTTT.

This rearrangement joins TRBV7-6 to TRBJ1-3; 9 nucleotides align to TRBD1. Germline CDR1 reads SGHVS; CDR2 reads FNYEAQ. With 3 bases clipped from V and 2 bases from J, the junction kept 8 bases outside the gene matches. The CDR3 extends over 17 amino acids. The CDR3 reads CASSFSPGTGPGNTIYF. Written as DNA, the CDR3 is TGTGCCAGCAGCTTCTCCCCAGGGACAGGGCCTGGAAACACCATATATTTT. The complete variable domain, with remaining parts taken from reference TRBV7-6 and TRBJ1-3, reads GAGVSQSPRYKVTKRGQDVALRCDPISGHVSLYWYRQALGQGPEFLTYFNYEAQQDKSGLPNDRFSAERPEGSISTLTIQRTEQRDSAMYRCASSFSPGTGPGNTIYFGEGSWLTVV.

This sequence joins TRBV5-1 and TRBJ2-2; D remains unclear. The CDR3 is made up of 15 amino acids. Germline CDR1 SGHRS, CDR2 YFSETQ. The V end lost 4 bases, the J end lost 1 base, and 11 bases lay between the germline ends. In DNA form, the CDR3 reads TGCGCCAGCAGCCGAAATGCCGGGAACACCGGGGAGCTGTTTTTT. Its protein is CASSRNAGNTGELFF. Full variable domain (rest looked up from reference TRBV5-1 and TRBJ2-2): KAGVTQTPRYLIKTRGQQVTLSCSPISGHRSVSWYQQTPGQGLQFLFEYFSETQRNKGNFPGRFSGRQFSNSRSEMNVSTLELGDSALYLCASSRNAGNTGELFFGEGSRLTVL.

This clone was seen a single time. The CDR3 loop is CASSVDRSQETQYF. The CDR3 DNA sequence: TGTGCCAGCAGCGTGGACAGGTCCCAAGAGACCCAGTACTTC. The chain couples TRBV7-2 to TRBJ2-5; 7 nucleotides align to TRBD1. CDR1 is SGHTA and CDR2 is FQGNSA in the germline V gene. The CDR3 is 14 residues long. V shed 5 bases, J shed 1 base, and the junction held 4 bases outside the gene matches.

The rearrangement links TRBV5-1 to TRBJ1-2; possible D gene TRBD1, 6 bases. This CDR3 has 14 residues. V lost 4 bases to trimming and J lost 4 bases, with 14 bases between them. From germline, CDR1 is SGHRS and CDR2 YFSETQ. CDR3 DNA: TGCGCCAGCAGCCAGTCAACAGGGTTCTATGGCTACACCTTC. Its protein is CASSQSTGFYGYTF.

There are a few counts of this clone. This chain uses TRBV25-1 with TRBJ1-2; the D is unclear. This CDR3 has 14 amino acids. The V gene lost 2 bases and the J gene lost 4 bases, with 11 bases spanning the gap. The germline gives CDR1 MGHDK, CDR2 SYGVNS. The CDR3 is CASSEEGGPYGYTF. CDR3 DNA: TGTGCCAGCAGTGAAGAAGGCGGCCCCTATGGCTACACCTTC.

This clone occurred once. The chain joins TRBV2 to TRBJ1-2; TRBD1 matches at 11 bases. Germline V gene sequence: CDR1 SNHLY, CDR2 FYNNEI. CDR3 length: 15 amino acids. With V trimmed by 6 bases and J by 8 bases, 11 bases remained unmatched. Written as DNA, the CDR3 is TGTGCCAGCAGGCCCGGGACAGGGGGGGCGAGGGGCTACACCTTC. This gives the protein CASRPGTGGARGYTF.

The chain combines TRBV27 with TRBJ2-7, with 7 bases that match TRBD1. Germline trimming cut 6 bases from V and 0 bases from J; bases unmatched to any gene: 8. The length of the CDR3 is 15 residues. CDR1 and CDR2 from the germline V gene are MNHEY and SMNVEV (reference sequence). The CDR3 loop reads CASRLQGTSSYEQYF. CDR3 bases: TGTGCCAGCAGACTACAGGGGACCAGCTCCTACGAGCAGTACTTC.

This chain connects TRBV21-1 to TRBJ1-2; the table gives TRBD1 as D, unverified against the DNA. TRBV21-1 is reported as a pseudogene. This CDR3 has 17 amino acids. The CDR3 spells CASSKARRDRGPYGYTF. CDR3 coding DNA: TGTGCCAGCAGCAAAGCGCGGCGGGACAGGGGCCCCTATGGCTACACCTTC.

The rearrangement uses TRBV9 and TRBJ2-1, with TRBD2 matching 13 bases. CDR3 length: 16 residues. Germline assignment: CDR1 SGDLS and CDR2 YYNGEE. J gave up 5 bases and V 0 bases, and 2 bases lay outside the gene matches. DNA of the CDR3: TGTGCCAGCAGCGTAGCGGGACTAGCGGGGCACAATGAGCAGTTCTTC. Translated: CASSVAGLAGHNEQFF.

The chain couples TRBV10-3 to TRBJ2-2; D is unresolved. The CDR3 spans 15 residues. Trimming took off 3 bases at V and 0 bases at J, with 8 bases between the two ends. Germline loops: CDR1 ENHRY, CDR2 SYGVKD. The CDR3 nucleotides read TGTGCCATCAGTGACCTAGACGCGAACACCGGGGAGCTGTTTTTT. Translation gives CAISDLDANTGELFF.

The chain employs TRBV5-5 and TRBJ1-6; 9 nucleotides line up with TRBD1. The trim removed 3 bases at V and 7 bases at J, leaving 11 bases unmatched. The CDR3 totals 17 residues. Germline loops: CDR1 SGHKS, CDR2 YYEKEE (reference sequence). For the CDR3, the DNA is TGTGCCAGCAGCTCGGGGCCGGGACAGGGCTCGAATTCACCCCTCCACTTT. Translation gives CASSSGPGQGSNSPLHF.

The chain employs TRBV2 and TRBJ1-1; TRBD1 might be the D (5 bases). The CDR3 is made up of 14 amino acids. The V end was cut by 7 bases, the J end by 3 bases, with 15 bases between. The germline V gene has CDR1 SNHLY and CDR2 FYNNEI. CDR3 amino acids: CASKVAGLDTEAFF. CDR3 bases: TGTGCCAGCAAGGTGGCAGGGTTGGACACTGAAGCTTTCTTT.

V usage is TRBV7-8 and J usage is TRBJ1-2; D is uncertain. This CDR3 comprises 15 residues. Germline lookup yields CDR1 SGHVS and CDR2 FQNEAQ. Trimming stripped 6 bases from V and 4 bases from J, with 18 bases between. The DNA of the CDR3 is TGTGCCAGCAGTTCCGGAGGAGACGGGTTCTATGGCTACACCTTC. This codes for CASSSGGDGFYGYTF.

The V and J genes are TRBV4-1 and TRBJ1-4; weak D call: TRBD1 (5 bases). Trimming stripped 0 bases from V and 0 bases from J, with 8 bases between. The CDR3 has 16 residues. From germline, CDR1 is MGHRA and CDR2 YSYEKL. The CDR3 coding sequence is TGCGCCAGCAGCCAAGATCCGACAGCAACTAATGAAAAACTGTTTTTT. It is translated as CASSQDPTATNEKLFF.

This chain connects TRBV19 to TRBJ2-7, with 9 bases lining up with TRBD1. CDR1 and CDR2 (germline): LNHDA, SQIVND (reference sequence). This CDR3 is 14 amino acids long. Trimming cost V 6 bases and J 7 bases; bases outside gene matches: 10. The CDR3 DNA reads as TGTGCCAGTAGCACCGGGACAGGGACTTTTGAGCAGTACTTC. As protein: CASSTGTGTFEQYF.

This clone was picked up one time. CDR3 bases: TGTGCCAGCAGCGAAGCCGGGACAGGGTTTGGAAAGACCCAGTACTTC. It translates to CASSEAGTGFGKTQYF. The gene calls are TRBV5-4 and TRBJ2-5; 9 bases match TRBD1. J was trimmed by 6 bases and V by 4 bases; bases with no gene match: 13. Looked up from germline, CDR1 is SGHNT and CDR2 is YYREEE (reference sequence). The CDR3 covers 16 residues.